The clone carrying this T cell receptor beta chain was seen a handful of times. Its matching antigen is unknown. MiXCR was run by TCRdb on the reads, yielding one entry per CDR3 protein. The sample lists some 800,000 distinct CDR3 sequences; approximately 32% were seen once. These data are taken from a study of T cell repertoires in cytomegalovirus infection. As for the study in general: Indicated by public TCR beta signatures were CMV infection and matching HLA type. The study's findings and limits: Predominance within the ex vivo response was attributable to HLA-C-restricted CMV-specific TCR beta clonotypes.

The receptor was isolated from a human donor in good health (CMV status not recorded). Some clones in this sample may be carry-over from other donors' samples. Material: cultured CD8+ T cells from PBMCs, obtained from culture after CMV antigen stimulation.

In DNA, the CDR3 is TGTGCCAGCAGTGATCTAAAGGGCAATCAGCCCCAGCATTTT. Its translation is CASSDLKGNQPQHF. The J gene is TRBJ1-5, the V gene TRBV6-6; D call uncertain. Trimming cost V 5 bases and J 2 bases, with 10 bases left between them. Germline V CDR1 and CDR2: MNHNY, SVGAGI (reference sequence). This CDR3 contains 14 residues.